This T cell receptor beta chain was recovered during a study of response to subunit inactivated influenza vaccine (dated by TCRdb to 2017 to 2018). With respect to the entire study: To follow how T cells responded to a trivalent subunit inactivated influenza vaccine, the researchers relied on deep quantitative profiling of the T cell receptor repertoire. On the study overall, not on this receptor specifically: The authors proposed that each seasonal influenza vaccination may bring in only a limited number of new T cells.

The cysteine opens and the phenylalanine closes a CDR3 of 16 amino acids. Only the CDR3 region is kept as DNA, spanning 48 bases read in frame from base 1. CDR1 SGHTA and CDR2 FQGNSA are derived from the germline V gene. Germline trimming amounts to 5 bases on V and 6 bases on J, with 15 as the count of junction bases outside the gene matches. In regard to this clonotype: No antigen is known for it. No per-base quality is available; no much larger clone lies one base away.

The method was RT-PCR. Sequencing took place on an Illumina HiSeq 2500. In-frame beta chains were kept once TCRdb had trimmed the public reads at Q25 with fastp and called clones with MiXCR. Rows merge per CDR3 protein into single entries with the most common DNA and genes. The sample profile shows around 710,000 distinct CDR3 sequences; over 11% of them were found once. Less than 9% of the sample is in the top ten clones. This clonotype was sampled from a man aged 50 to 59 who received an inactivated influenza vaccine. Donor details come from another sample of the same person, matched by shared clones. Material: PBMCs from blood, obtained about 14 days before vaccination. The chain joins TRBV7-2 to TRBJ1-2; 7 nucleotides in the junction match TRBD1. The base sequence is TGTGCCAGCAGCCCGACGACAGGGATTAAAGTAGATGGCTACACCTTC. Protein translation: CASSPTTGIKVDGYTF.